This is a list of T cell receptor beta chains from one sample in a study of T cell clones after liver transplantation. Assay used: immunoSEQ multiplex PCR; TCRdb lists only in-frame clones, some missing. The sample holds 25,000 to 35,000 clones, more than 90% seen once. The source material was CD8+ T cells from blood, sampled 12 months after liver transplant. The receptors were gathered from a human patient who received a liver transplant. Some T cells may be graft donor cells. The CDR3 runs from the conserved cysteine through the conserved F or W. D genes are given only for firm matches. The size entry is marked missing in some rows and otherwise reads once, few, many or a size class.

V gene: TRBV30
D gene: -
J gene: TRBJ2-3
clone size: -
CDR3 protein: CAWSVARSATQYF
CDR3 DNA: TGTGCCTGGAGTGTGGCTAGGTCCGCTACGCAGTATTTT

V gene: TRBV6-5
D gene: TRBD1
J gene: TRBJ1-3
clone size: -
CDR3 protein: CASSYFQGANTIYF
CDR3 DNA: TGTGCCAGCAGTTACTTCCAGGGGGCAAACACCATATATTTT

V gene: TRBV4-1
D gene: TRBD1
J gene: TRBJ1-5
clone size: once
CDR3 protein: CASSQGQGGNQPQHF
CDR3 DNA: TGCGCCAGCAGCCAAGGACAGGGGGGGAATCAGCCCCAGCATTTT

V gene: TRBV9
D gene: -
J gene: TRBJ2-3
clone size: -
CDR3 protein: CASSDPQGLAAPSTDTQYF
CDR3 DNA: TGTGCCAGCAGTGACCCCCAGGGGCTTGCGGCCCCAAGCACAGATACGCAGTATTTT

V gene: TRBV15
D gene: -
J gene: TRBJ2-7
clone size: -
CDR3 protein: CATSRESGSYEQYF
CDR3 DNA: TGTGCCACCAGCAGAGAGTCAGGTTCTTACGAGCAGTACTTC

V gene: TRBV6-5
D gene: -
J gene: TRBJ1-1
clone size: -
CDR3 protein: CASSYHERGEAFF
CDR3 DNA: TGTGCCAGCAGTTATCACGAAAGGGGCGAAGCTTTCTTT

V gene: TRBV5-4
D gene: TRBD1
J gene: TRBJ1-2
clone size: once
CDR3 protein: CASSWQGQDIYGYTF
CDR3 DNA: TGTGCCAGCAGCTGGCAGGGACAGGATATCTATGGCTACACCTTC

V gene: TRBV27
D gene: TRBD1
J gene: TRBJ2-7
clone size: -
CDR3 protein: CASSWTGGGEQYF
CDR3 DNA: TGTGCCAGCAGCTGGACAGGGGGAGGCGAGCAGTACTTC

V gene: TRBV7-9
D gene: -
J gene: TRBJ1-1
clone size: -
CDR3 protein: CASSLGPRDEAFF
CDR3 DNA: TGTGCCAGCAGCTTGGGACCCAGGGATGAAGCTTTCTTT

V gene: TRBV7-9
D gene: -
J gene: TRBJ1-5
clone size: -
CDR3 protein: CASSLVGQGRNQPQHF
CDR3 DNA: TGTGCCAGCAGCTTAGTAGGGCAAGGCAGGAATCAGCCCCAGCATTTT

V gene: TRBV7-9
D gene: -
J gene: TRBJ2-7
clone size: -
CDR3 protein: CASSSPGGHGDF
CDR3 DNA: TGTGCCAGCAGCTCACCTGGGGGACACGGGGACTTC

V gene: TRBV7-9
D gene: -
J gene: TRBJ2-2
clone size: -
CDR3 protein: CASSLAGELFF
CDR3 DNA: TGTGCCAGCAGCTTGGCAGGGGAGCTGTTTTTT

V gene: TRBV19
D gene: TRBD2
J gene: TRBJ2-7
clone size: few
CDR3 protein: CASSIAGGLDEQYF
CDR3 DNA: TGTGCCAGTAGTATAGCGGGGGGACTAGACGAGCAGTACTTC

V gene: TRBV4-2
D gene: -
J gene: TRBJ2-1
clone size: -
CDR3 protein: CASSQGGAGLDNEQFF
CDR3 DNA: TGTGCCAGCAGCCAAGGCGGGGCGGGACTCGACAATGAGCAGTTCTTC

V gene: TRBV19
D gene: TRBD2
J gene: TRBJ2-7
clone size: -
CDR3 protein: CASSPTVGGNYEQYF
CDR3 DNA: TGTGCCAGTAGTCCAACCGTGGGGGGGAACTACGAGCAGTACTTC

V gene: TRBV14
D gene: -
J gene: TRBJ2-3
clone size: few
CDR3 protein: CASSLALRMDTQYF
CDR3 DNA: TGTGCCAGCAGCCTGGCGCTTCGGATGGATACGCAGTATTTT

V gene: TRBV25-1
D gene: -
J gene: TRBJ2-7
clone size: -
CDR3 protein: CASSESWGSSRDEQYF
CDR3 DNA: TGTGCCAGCAGTGAATCGTGGGGGAGCTCGCGGGACGAGCAGTACTTC

V gene: TRBV4-3
D gene: TRBD1
J gene: TRBJ2-3
clone size: -
CDR3 protein: CASSRRLPGQGKSSTSDTQYF
CDR3 DNA: TGCGCCAGCAGCCGCAGACTTCCGGGACAGGGGAAATCATCCACCAGTGATACGCAGTATTTT

V gene: TRBV28
D gene: -
J gene: TRBJ1-4
clone size: -
CDR3 protein: CASSLVVGTNEKLFF
CDR3 DNA: TGTGCCAGCAGTTTAGTTGTGGGAACTAATGAAAAACTGTTTTTT